This TCR beta chain was captured in a study of T cells in Graves' hyperthyroidism and ophthalmopathy. At the level of the study: Pretreatment peripheral blood was obtained at initial diagnosis. Findings and caveats of the study: Most thyroid clonotypes expanded above 0.001 were also detected in blood. Through a model of 13 V-J features, ophthalmopathy was separated from stable hyperthyroidism.

TCR beta CDR3 regions were amplified from RNA transcripts. HTBI primers were the set used in a first-round RT-PCR of the TCR CDR3. From the multiplex PCR reads, TCRdb called clonotypes with MiXCR, one entry per CDR3 protein. Of about 210,000 distinct CDR3 sequences listed, approximately 17% are singletons. Patients with uncontrolled infections, other autoimmune diseases, pregnancy or lactation were excluded. This clonotype showed up many times. Its antigen is currently unknown. The germline V and J ends were trimmed by 3 bases and 1 base, with 9 bases remaining between them. The CDR3 totals 14 residues. Germline CDR1 reads ENHRY; CDR2 reads SYGVKD.

The TCR comes from a man in his forties or fifties with Graves' hyperthyroidism. This chain uses TRBV10-3 with TRBJ1-1; D is unresolved. The sample was blood. The CDR3 spells CAISDSPQNTEAFF. The CDR3 nucleotides are TGTGCCATCAGTGATTCACCACAGAACACTGAAGCTTTCTTT.